This T cell receptor (beta chain) was obtained from a study of blood T cell repertoires in COVID-19. The table came from immunoSEQ multiplex PCR; TCRdb's copy has only in-frame clones and leaves some out. The table has roughly 100,000 clones, 75% to 90% seen once. CDR1 MDHEN and CDR2 SYDVKM come from the germline V gene. J lost 0 bases, V lost 5 bases, and 2 bases had no gene match. This CDR3 is 14 amino acids long. The chain couples TRBV28 to TRBJ2-3; TRBD1 aligns across 7 bases. The receptor was isolated from a woman aged 50 to 60 with COVID-19, enrolled during active disease. Specimen: peripheral blood. The CDR3 coding sequence is TGTGCCAGCAGTAAGGACAGGAGCACAGATACGCAGTATTTT. Its protein product is CASSKDRSTDTQYF. The full variable domain, rest sourced from reference TRBV28 and TRBJ2-3, is DVKVTQSSRYLVKRTGEKVFLECVQDMDHENMFWYRQDPGLGLRLIYFSYDVKMKEKGDIPEGYSVSREKKERFSLILESASTNQTSMYLCASSKDRSTDTQYFGPGTRLTVL.